Listed below are T cell receptor beta chains from one sample, sequenced in a study of neurological immune-mediated disorders. MiXCR, run by TCRdb on the 5' RACE reads, gives a single entry per CDR3 protein. The table has roughly 98,000 distinct CDR3 sequences, roughly an eighth seen once; the top ten hold 5%. Sequenced sample: PBMCs. The receptors were sampled from a female donor with HTLV-1-associated myelopathy (HAM/TSP). CDR3s leave out the opening cysteine and the closing phenylalanine or tryptophan. Each record gives: D gene, clone size, J gene, V gene, CDR3 protein. The D gene is left open where the match is weak. Clone sizes are given selectively: once, few, many, or a class where the clone is expanded.

TRBD2	many	TRBJ2-1	TRBV4-1	ASSQERWAGGLRDEQF
-	-	TRBJ1-5	TRBV7-9	ASSLVWDQPQH
-	-	TRBJ2-7	TRBV12-3/TRBV12-4	ASSLSSGSPYEQY
-	once	-	TRBV18	ASSGAWGQY
TRBD1	many	TRBJ1-1	TRBV7-6	ASSLARRGQGDTEAF
-	many	TRBJ2-7	TRBV27	ASSRSLDSYEQY
TRBD2	many	TRBJ2-1	TRBV25-1	ASSEAVAGGPYNEQF
TRBD1	many	TRBJ1-6	TRBV7-3	ASSLSGQGGSPLH
-	many	TRBJ2-7	TRBV5-1	ASSLVPGEQY
-	many	TRBJ1-3	TRBV6-5	ASRPDGLGNTIY
TRBD2	few	TRBJ2-5	TRBV5-5	ASSLGLRLAGAYGGETQY
-	many	TRBJ1-5	TRBV16	ASSSMRGHQPQH
TRBD1	many	TRBJ2-5	TRBV15	ATSPGGQGMETQY
-	many	TRBJ1-6	TRBV6-5	ASRTGRTYNSPLH
-	many	TRBJ1-2	TRBV15	ATSRDQLQGGGYT
TRBD1	many	TRBJ2-5	TRBV20-1	SARVTGDGTQY
TRBD1	many	TRBJ2-7	TRBV5-1	ASSLATGTGGDEQY
TRBD1	many	TRBJ2-7	TRBV29-1	SVGDSYEQY
-	many	TRBJ2-4	TRBV10-3	AISGTAKNIQY
-	many	TRBJ1-6	TRBV12-3/TRBV12-4	ASSFGGKGNSPLH
TRBD2	-	TRBJ2-1	TRBV5-1	ASSLAVLAGGPSNEQF
TRBD2	many	TRBJ2-5	TRBV6-5	ASSYSLAGSQETQY
-	many	TRBJ2-2	TRBV12-3/TRBV12-4	ASSFTGRNGELF
TRBD2	many	TRBJ2-1	TRBV5-1	ASSRSGGGPDEQF
-	many	TRBJ2-1	TRBV5-1	ASSLQGSDEQF
-	-	TRBJ2-3	TRBV12-3/TRBV12-4	ASSLRFLGVDTQY
-	many	TRBJ1-5	TRBV5-1	ASSPDSGGSNQPQH
TRBD1	many	TRBJ1-5	TRBV2	ASGQDGYNQPQH
-	many	TRBJ2-2	TRBV5-1	ASSAQGVNTGELF
-	many	TRBJ1-5	TRBV6-6	ASIDSGNQPQH
-	many	TRBJ2-5	TRBV5-1	ASSSTGALQETQY
-	many	TRBJ2-3	TRBV5-6	ASSTARDGMTDTQY
TRBD2	many	TRBJ2-7	TRBV20-1	SARDHNERGAVYEQY
-	many	TRBJ2-7	TRBV20-1	SALRAQGGFEQY
TRBD1	many	TRBJ2-5	TRBV10-3	AIRPRGQGRPETQY
-	many	TRBJ1-1	TRBV29-1	SDGPTEAF
-	many	TRBJ1-1	TRBV12-3/TRBV12-4	ASGVQGNTEAF
-	many	TRBJ1-5	TRBV28	ASGSLKGQPQH
-	many	TRBJ1-6	TRBV3-1	ASTNLEGSPLH
-	many	TRBJ1-2	TRBV3-1	ASSQEGAGYGYT
-	many	TRBJ2-2	TRBV5-1	ASSLAPPGSANTGELF
-	medium-sized	TRBJ1-4	TRBV3-1	ASSQTGSDEKLF
TRBD1	many	TRBJ2-7	TRBV7-9	ASSLSGQGGDEQY
TRBD2	many	TRBJ2-1	TRBV2	ASSVTGTSSPNEQF
-	many	TRBJ2-1	TRBV5-5	ASSWGGQTYNEQF
-	many	TRBJ2-5	TRBV30	AWGVGERQETQY
-	many	TRBJ2-2	TRBV28	ASRANTGELF
-	many	TRBJ2-1	TRBV28	ASGGIGDSPYNEQF
TRBD1	many	TRBJ1-5	TRBV5-4	ASSLGTGVNQPQH
-	many	TRBJ2-4	TRBV4-1	ASSQEGPPKDIQY
-	many	TRBJ2-5	TRBV25-1	ASSGWGEETQY
-	many	TRBJ2-1	TRBV24-1	ATSDLRAGDGDEQF
-	many	TRBJ2-1	TRBV28	ASSPMYEQF
TRBD2	many	TRBJ2-3	TRBV9	ASSSGGGTDTQY
-	many	TRBJ2-1	TRBV29-1	SVAGTYNEQF
-	-	TRBJ2-1	TRBV7-8	ASSLARWGAYEQF
TRBD2	many	TRBJ2-1	TRBV7-2	ASSYGLAGGREQF
-	many	TRBJ1-4	TRBV12-3/TRBV12-4	ASSLGEKLF
-	many	TRBJ2-2	TRBV20-1	SARWGTGELF
TRBD2	many	TRBJ2-2	TRBV11-2	ASSHGRGYTGELF